The 27 T cell receptor beta chains in this list originate from one sample, sequenced in a study of cytomegalovirus exposure and HLA in healthy donors. Primers: 60 Vbeta forward and 13 Jbeta reverse. The repertoire was sequenced with immunoSEQ multiplex PCR; TCRdb's copy has only in-frame clones and lacks some. The sample lists roughly 230,000 clones, more than 75% occurring once. Sequencing was done on a sample of PBMCs. These receptors were obtained from a girl aged 2 to 10 in good health and CMV-seronegative.

The V gene is TRBV7-9, the J gene TRBJ2-5; D is possibly TRBD1 (7 bases). Germline V gives CDR1 SEHNR, CDR2 FQNEAQ (reference sequence). The CDR3 runs 12 residues. Trimming cost V 5 bases and J 7 bases, with 11 bases left between them. CDR3 amino acids: CASSPQGGTQYF. CDR3 sequence (DNA): TGTGCCAGCAGCCCCCAGGGGGGGACCCAGTACTTC.

The rearrangement links TRBV7-3 to TRBJ2-5; D uncertain. Germline lookup yields CDR1 SGHTA and CDR2 FQGTGA. The CDR3 totals 13 residues. V lost 3 bases, J lost 3 bases, and 8 bases lay in between. The CDR3 region has the DNA TGTGCCAGCAGCTTGGGCCTCAAAGAGACCCAGTACTTC. Its protein product is CASSLGLKETQYF.

The chain uses TRBV27 and TRBJ1-1; TRBD1 aligns across 8 bases. This CDR3 comprises 15 residues. Germline V CDR1 and CDR2: MNHEY, SMNVEV (reference sequence). The V gene end was trimmed by 6 bases and the J gene end by 0 bases; junction bases not matched to a gene: 6. In nucleotides, the CDR3 is TGTGCCAGCAGCTCTGCGACAGGGGTGAACACTGAAGCTTTCTTT. Protein product: CASSSATGVNTEAFF.

CDR3 bases: TGTGCCAGCAGTGCCACAGGGGCGAGAACCGGGGAGCTGTTTTTT. This gives the protein CASSATGARTGELFF. The rearrangement links TRBV6-5 to TRBJ2-2; 7 nucleotides align to TRBD1. J gave up 5 bases and V 5 bases, and 8 bases lay outside the gene matches. Germline CDR1 reads MNHEY; CDR2 reads SVGAGI. The CDR3 loop spans 15 amino acids.

The gene calls are TRBV7-9 and TRBJ1-2, with D perhaps matching TRBD1 (5 bases). The CDR3 is 13 residues long. Germline V gene data show CDR1 as SEHNR and CDR2 as FQNEAQ (reference sequence). The germline V and J ends were trimmed by 1 base and 4 bases, with 7 bases remaining between them. The CDR3 reads CASSLVQGYGYTF. The CDR3, as DNA: TGTGCCAGCAGCTTAGTGCAGGGCTATGGCTACACCTTC.

This rearrangement joins TRBV13 to TRBJ2-1; 9 bases match TRBD1. Trimming at V came to 5 bases and at J to 7 bases, leaving 6 bases not matched to a gene. CDR3 length: 14 residues. Germline-derived CDR1 and CDR2 are PRHDT and FYEKMQ (reference sequence). The CDR3 region is CASSRGQGKNEQFF. Here the CDR3 DNA reads TGTGCCAGCAGCCGAGGACAGGGGAAGAATGAGCAGTTCTTC.

This chain uses TRBV5-8 with TRBJ2-7; 7 bases are a match to TRBD1. With 4 bases clipped from V and 2 bases from J, the junction kept 9 bases outside the gene matches. CDR3 size: 15 residues. From germline, CDR1 is SGHTS and CDR2 YDEGEE. CDR3 in amino acids: CASSQGQAVPYEQYF. The CDR3 nucleotides read TGTGCCAGCAGCCAAGGACAGGCCGTACCCTACGAGCAGTACTTC.

This chain joins TRBV19 and TRBJ1-3; D might be TRBD1 (5 bases). V was pared by 5 bases and J by 0 bases, with 14 bases between. The CDR3 extends over 16 amino acids. The germline gives CDR1 LNHDA, CDR2 SQIVND (reference sequence). The CDR3 here is CASSGPGPLSGNTIYF. The DNA for the CDR3 is TGTGCCAGTAGTGGACCAGGGCCCCTCTCTGGAAACACCATATATTTT.

The chain joins TRBV28 to TRBJ1-4; 7 nucleotides align to TRBD1. Germline-derived CDR1 and CDR2 are MDHEN and SYDVKM. The CDR3 totals 15 residues. J was trimmed by 1 base and V by 6 bases; bases with no gene match: 5. The CDR3 loop reads CASRPQGVTNEKLFF. In DNA form, the CDR3 reads TGTGCCAGCAGACCTCAGGGGGTAACTAATGAAAAACTGTTTTTT. The variable domain in full, completed from reference TRBV28 and TRBJ1-4, reads DVKVTQSSRYLVKRTGEKVFLECVQDMDHENMFWYRQDPGLGLRLIYFSYDVKMKEKGDIPEGYSVSREKKERFSLILESASTNQTSMYLCASRPQGVTNEKLFFGSGTQLSVL.

The chain combines TRBV6-1 with TRBJ2-5, with a tentative D call TRBD1 (6 bases). The end of the DNA fits TRBJ2-7 better, so the J call may be wrong. CDR3 size: 14 residues. CDR1 and CDR2 from the germline V gene are MNHNS and SASEGT. CDR3 loop: CASSGTGQTYEQYF. The CDR3 DNA reads TGTGCCAGCAGTGGGACCGGACAGACGTACGAGCAGTACTTC.

This clone was seen a handful of times. The same CDR3 is also encoded by other DNA sequences in this sample. The J gene is TRBJ1-2, the V gene TRBV27; TRBD1 matches 8 bases. V was pared by 6 bases and J by 5 bases, with 2 bases of the junction left unmatched. The V gene's germline CDR1 is MNHEY and CDR2 SMNVEV (reference sequence). The CDR3 covers 12 residues. CDR3 DNA: TGTGCCAGCAGCACAGGGGGATATGGCTACACCTTC. This encodes CASSTGGYGYTF.

The chain couples TRBV6-1 to TRBJ2-7; 7 bases are shared with TRBD1. The V gene end was trimmed by 3 bases and the J gene end by 4 bases; junction bases not matched to a gene: 6. CDR3 length: 14 residues. Germline CDR1 is MNHNS and CDR2 is SASEGT. The CDR3 sequence: CASSDPGQKYEQYF. CDR3 sequence (DNA): TGTGCCAGCAGTGACCCGGGACAGAAGTACGAGCAGTACTTC.

The chain couples TRBV7-9 to TRBJ2-5; 11 bases line up with TRBD2. The V gene's germline CDR1 is SEHNR and CDR2 FQNEAQ (reference sequence). This CDR3 is 14 amino acids long. With 5 bases clipped from V and 4 bases from J, the junction kept 3 bases outside the gene matches. In nucleotides, the CDR3 is TGTGCCAGCAGCCCTGGACTAGCGGGAGAGACCCAGTACTTC. Its protein product is CASSPGLAGETQYF.

The V gene is TRBV5-4, the J gene TRBJ1-3; 7 nucleotides line up with TRBD1. CDR3 length: 16 amino acids. V lost 2 bases to trimming and J lost 0 bases; unmatched junction nucleotides: 5. CDR1 SGHNT and CDR2 YYREEE come from the germline V gene (reference sequence). This CDR3 is CASSLPQGDSGNTIYF. CDR3 DNA: TGTGCCAGCAGCTTACCCCAGGGGGACTCTGGAAACACCATATATTTT.

The genes are TRBV18 and TRBJ2-5; TRBD2 matches at 7 bases. Germline-derived CDR1 and CDR2 are KGHSH and LQKENI. V was clipped by 2 bases and J by 5 bases; unmatched bases: 8. The length of the CDR3 is 15 residues. The CDR3 nucleotides read TGTGCCAGCTCACCAAGACAGCGGGGAGGGGAGACCCAGTACTTC. Residues: CASSPRQRGGETQYF.

The chain uses TRBV2 and TRBJ2-7; 8 bases fit TRBD1. Unmatched junction bases numbered 9, after V lost 5 bases and J lost 6 bases. Germline CDR1 is SNHLY and CDR2 is FYNNEI. This CDR3 region has 14 residues. Here the CDR3 reads CASSQTGEPSEQYF. The CDR3 bases are TGTGCCAGCAGTCAGACAGGGGAGCCCTCCGAGCAGTACTTC.

V and J are TRBV4-2 and TRBJ2-1; TRBD2 aligns across 12 bases. V lost 4 bases, J lost 7 bases, and 8 bases stayed unmatched. Germline V CDR1 and CDR2: LGHNA, YNFKEQ. This CDR3 contains 16 residues. CDR3 nucleotides: TGTGCCAGCAGCCCCCGGACTAGCGGGACGAATAATGAGCAGTTCTTC. It specifies CASSPRTSGTNNEQFF.

The rearrangement links TRBV10-1 to TRBJ2-3; D uncertain. The CDR3 is made up of 12 amino acids. V was shortened by 2 bases and J by 8 bases, with 8 bases between the two germline ends. CDR1 is WNHNN and CDR2 is SYGVQD in the germline V gene (reference sequence). Here the CDR3 DNA reads TGCGCCAGCAGTGAGACGGCGGCTACGCAGTATTTT. It specifies CASSETAATQYF.

The chain combines TRBV5-1 with TRBJ2-5; 8 bases map to TRBD1. This CDR3 spans 15 amino acids. The germline CDR1 and CDR2 sequences are SGHRS and YFSETQ. V lost 0 bases, J lost 5 bases, and 6 bases stayed unmatched. The DNA for the CDR3 is TGCGCCAGCAGCTTGGGACAGGGGAGGAAGGAGACCCAGTACTTC. Amino acid sequence: CASSLGQGRKETQYF.

V is TRBV19 and J is TRBJ2-2, with 8 bases matching TRBD2. With V trimmed by 4 bases and J by 0 bases, 1 base remained unmatched. The CDR3 is 15 residues long. Germline CDR1 LNHDA, CDR2 SQIVND (reference sequence). The CDR3 is CASSKLAANTGELFF. The CDR3 region has the DNA TGTGCCAGTAGTAAACTAGCGGCGAACACCGGGGAGCTGTTTTTT.

J is TRBJ2-3 and V is TRBV6-5; TRBD2 matches at 9 bases. With 4 bases clipped from V and 0 bases from J, the junction kept 5 bases outside the gene matches. The germline V gene encodes CDR1 MNHEY and CDR2 SVGAGI. This CDR3 contains 16 residues. The CDR3 spells CASSSFLAGSTDTQYF. The CDR3 coding sequence is TGTGCCAGCAGTTCCTTTCTAGCGGGGAGCACAGATACGCAGTATTTT.

The rearrangement links TRBV19 to TRBJ1-1; D is unresolved. This CDR3 spans 14 amino acids. V was cut by 4 bases and J by 6 bases, with 15 bases left in between. Germline V gene sequence: CDR1 LNHDA, CDR2 SQIVND (reference sequence). CDR3 amino acids: CASSKAGLLAEAFF. In nucleotides, the CDR3 is TGTGCCAGTAGTAAAGCGGGCCTTCTGGCTGAAGCTTTCTTT.

The CDR3 bases are TGTGCCAGTAGTCTTTCGTCTTTCGGGACAGGGAAATACGAGCAGTACTTC. This sequence encodes CASSLSSFGTGKYEQYF. The chain carries TRBV19 and TRBJ2-7, with 9 positions matching TRBD1. The V segment lost 5 bases and the J segment 4 bases; nucleotides outside the gene matches: 15. Per germline, CDR1 LNHDA and CDR2 SQIVND (reference sequence). CDR3 size: 17 residues.

This clone occurred a few times. The chain combines TRBV5-6 with TRBJ1-1; the D is unclear. Between the trimmed V and J ends, which lost 8 bases and 3 bases, there was a span of 14 bases. Germline V CDR1 and CDR2: SGHDT, YYEEEE. This CDR3 has 13 amino acids. The CDR3 here is CASSAGLHTEAFF. The CDR3 nucleotides are TGTGCCAGTAGTGCGGGATTGCACACTGAAGCTTTCTTT.

The genes are TRBV30 and TRBJ1-1; 9 positions match TRBD1. The CDR3 runs 11 residues. The ends lost 7 bases at V and 10 bases at J; junction bases unmatched: 7. Per the germline V gene, CDR1 is GTSNPN and CDR2 is SVGIG (reference sequence). CDR3 loop: CALEGTGPAFF. The CDR3 nucleotides are TGTGCCTTGGAGGGGACAGGGCCAGCTTTCTTT. The variable domain in full, completed from reference TRBV30 and TRBJ1-1, reads SQTIHQWPATLVQPVGSPLSLECTVEGTSNPNLYWYRQAAGRGLQLLFYSVGIGQISSEVPQNLSASRPQDRQFILSSKKLLLSDSGFYLCALEGTGPAFFGQGTRLTVV.

The chain is built from TRBV30 and TRBJ1-4, with TRBD1 as a possible D gene (6 bases). The germline V gene encodes CDR1 GTSNPN and CDR2 SVGIG (reference sequence). The V and J ends lost 7 bases and 8 bases respectively, with 17 bases between them. The CDR3 totals 13 residues. The CDR3 loop is CAFRDMLREKLFF. The CDR3 nucleotides read TGTGCCTTCCGGGACATGCTAAGGGAAAAACTGTTTTTT.

The chain carries TRBV30 and TRBJ2-1; 8 positions match TRBD2. J was trimmed by 3 bases and V by 0 bases; bases with no gene match: 13. CDR3 length: 18 residues. Germline values: CDR1 GTSNPN, CDR2 SVGIG (reference sequence). The CDR3 DNA is TGTGCCTGGAGTGTACTACCCCCAACTAGCGGCCACTACAATGAGCAGTTCTTC. Amino acid sequence: CAWSVLPPTSGHYNEQFF. The full variable domain, in which reference TRBV30 and TRBJ2-1 provide the parts outside the CDR3, is SQTIHQWPATLVQPVGSPLSLECTVEGTSNPNLYWYRQAAGRGLQLLFYSVGIGQISSEVPQNLSASRPQDRQFILSSKKLLLSDSGFYLCAWSVLPPTSGHYNEQFFGPGTRLTVL.